These T cell receptor beta chains were read from a single sample in a study of graft-versus-host responses after intestinal transplantation. The repertoire was sequenced with immunoSEQ multiplex PCR; TCRdb's copy has only in-frame clones and lacks some. The sample holds tens of thousands of clones, roughly nine tenths seen once. These TCRs are of unknown antigen specificity. Sequencing used unstimulated CD4+ T cells sorted from spleen or lymph node cells, obtained before intestinal transplant. These receptors were collected from a human donor who received an intestinal transplant. Each CDR3 is given with its conserved first and last residue. The D gene is left open where the match is weak. Part of the rows lack a size; the others show once, few, many or a class for expanded clones.

NA TRBJ2-1 TRBV5-1 NA CASSNSQVGNEQFF TGCGCCAGCAGCAACTCACAGGTTGGGAATGAGCAGTTCTTC
TRBD1 TRBJ2-2 TRBV29-1 NA CSVAQQGSGELFF TGCAGCGTCGCCCAACAGGGGTCCGGGGAGCTGTTTTTT
TRBD2 TRBJ2-1 TRBV19 NA CASSITQRGVHGNEQFF TGTGCCAGTAGTATTACGCAGCGGGGGGTCCACGGCAATGAGCAGTTCTTC
NA TRBJ2-3 TRBV19 NA CASSRQAPDTQYF TGTGCCAGTAGTAGACAGGCCCCTGATACGCAGTATTTT
NA TRBJ1-3 TRBV19 NA CASSILMGHPERNTIYF TGTGCCAGTAGTATACTCATGGGCCACCCAGAGAGAAACACCATATATTTT
NA TRBJ2-3 TRBV29-1 NA CSAQTGDSVRTDTQYF TGCAGCGCACAAACCGGGGACTCCGTTCGGACAGATACGCAGTATTTT
NA TRBJ2-5 TRBV18 NA CASSGADRETQYF TGTGCCAGCTCAGGGGCTGACAGGGAGACCCAGTACTTC
NA TRBJ1-1 TRBV25-1 few CASIQGTEAFF TGTGCCAGCATACAGGGAACCGAAGCTTTCTTT
TRBD2 TRBJ2-1 TRBV25-1 few CASSEPGGAFEQFF TGTGCCAGCAGTGAACCCGGGGGGGCCTTTGAGCAGTTCTTC
TRBD1 TRBJ1-2 TRBV7-8 NA CASSLGLWGDRGNYGYTF TGTGCCAGCAGCTTAGGGTTGTGGGGGGACAGGGGGAACTATGGCTACACCTTC
NA TRBJ1-2 TRBV18 NA CASSPQGDGYTF TGTGCCAGCTCACCACAGGGGGATGGCTACACCTTC
TRBD2 TRBJ2-7 TRBV18 NA CASSPPGLAGGEQYF TGTGCCAGCTCACCACCGGGACTAGCGGGGGGTGAGCAGTACTTC
NA TRBJ1-6 TRBV9 NA CASSVAVGSSYNSPLHF TGTGCCAGCAGCGTTGCTGTCGGGAGCTCCTATAATTCACCCCTCCACTTT
NA TRBJ2-5 TRBV5-1 NA CASREGHLIGETQYF TGCGCCAGCAGAGAGGGACACCTCATCGGGGAGACCCAGTACTTC
TRBD1 TRBJ2-7 TRBV5-1 NA CASSLGGTGGLEQYF TGCGCCAGCAGCTTGGGCGGGACAGGGGGCCTCGAGCAGTACTTC
TRBD1 TRBJ1-5 TRBV10-3 NA CATRGASNQPQHF TGTGCCACCAGGGGGGCTTCAAATCAGCCCCAGCATTTT
TRBD1 TRBJ1-1 TRBV9 once CASSTRDRGHTEAFF TGTGCCAGCAGCACCCGGGACAGGGGGCACACTGAAGCTTTCTTT
TRBD1 TRBJ2-7 TRBV10-2 NA CASTTGGRDEQYF TGCGCCAGCACGACAGGGGGCAGGGACGAGCAGTACTTC